These T cell receptor beta chains were read from a single sample in a study of CD8+ T cells in alopecia areata. Data came from immunoSEQ multiplex PCR; TCRdb stores just in-frame clones and leaves some out. The profile shows roughly 150,000 clones, roughly 53% of them singletons. The material sequenced was CD4+ T cells sorted from blood, taken at week 0. These receptors all come from a human donor with alopecia areata. Each CDR3 is given with its conserved first and last residue. D genes are given only for firm matches. Rows give clone size only sometimes, using once, few, many, or a class for an expanded clone.

CDR3aa,CDR3nt,abundance,d_gene,j_gene,v_gene,len
CASSDAGLANEKLFF,TGTGCCAGCAGTGATGCAGGGCTTGCTAATGAAAAACTGTTTTTT,-,-,TRBJ1-4,TRBV2,15
CASRVQGRTEAFF,TGTGCCAGCAGAGTCCAGGGGCGCACTGAAGCTTTCTTT,-,-,TRBJ1-1,TRBV2,13
CASSPSTPPDTQYF,TGTGCCAGCTCACCATCAACACCGCCAGATACGCAGTATTTT,few,-,TRBJ2-3,TRBV18,14
CASSRDSQETQYF,TGCGCCAGCAGCCGGGACAGCCAAGAGACCCAGTACTTC,few,TRBD1,TRBJ2-5,TRBV5-1,13
CASFFDRDETQYF,TGTGCCAGCTTCTTCGACAGGGATGAGACCCAGTACTTC,-,TRBD1,TRBJ2-5,TRBV18,13
CSVEKIGGFSYEQYF,TGCAGCGTTGAAAAGATTGGGGGTTTCTCCTACGAGCAGTACTTC,-,-,TRBJ2-7,TRBV29-1,15
CSVADRVSNQPQHF,TGCAGCGTCGCCGACAGGGTTAGCAATCAGCCCCAGCATTTT,few,TRBD1,TRBJ1-5,TRBV29-1,14
CSGGWSTGELFF,TGCAGCGGGGGATGGAGTACCGGGGAGCTGTTTTTT,-,-,TRBJ2-2,TRBV29-1,12
CASRAKGLNFSPLHF,TGTGCCAGCAGAGCAAAAGGACTCAATTTTTCACCCCTCCACTTT,few,-,TRBJ1-6,TRBV7-2,15
CASSSRLPLNSPLHF,TGTGCCAGCAGTAGCAGGTTACCCCTTAATTCACCCCTCCACTTT,-,-,TRBJ1-6,TRBV2,15
CASSLGGNRETQYF,TGCGCCAGCAGCTTGGGTGGCAATCGAGAGACCCAGTACTTC,-,-,TRBJ2-5,TRBV5-1,14
CASSYSTSGTYEQYF,TGTGCCAGCAGTTACTCGACTAGCGGCACCTACGAGCAGTACTTC,-,TRBD2,TRBJ2-7,TRBV6-6,15
CASSEGDTQYF,TGTGCCAGCAGTGAAGGAGATACGCAGTATTTT,few,-,TRBJ2-3,TRBV25-1,11